This T cell receptor beta chain came from a study of response to subunit inactivated influenza vaccine. Study findings and constraints: Each seasonal flu vaccination may recruit only limited new T cells, authors suggested.

Notes on this clonotype: Its antigen is unidentified.

TCRdb processed the RT-PCR reads anew with MiXCR; each CDR3 protein has one entry. The repertoire consists of under 550,000 distinct CDR3 sequences, with 6.5% to 8% occurring once and the leading ten covering about 12%. The sequence was collected from a man aged 50 to 75 who received an inactivated influenza vaccine. The specimen was PBMCs from blood, collected 23 months after vaccination.

The CDR3: CASTLGQGYSPLHF. In DNA form, the CDR3 reads TGTGCCAGCACTCTCGGGCAGGGGTATTCACCCCTCCACTTT. The V call is TRBV12-3 or TRBV12-4, the J call TRBJ1-6; D is perhaps TRBD1 (6 bases). Trimming took 7 bases from V and 8 from J, leaving 15 bases between them. This CDR3 spans 14 amino acids.